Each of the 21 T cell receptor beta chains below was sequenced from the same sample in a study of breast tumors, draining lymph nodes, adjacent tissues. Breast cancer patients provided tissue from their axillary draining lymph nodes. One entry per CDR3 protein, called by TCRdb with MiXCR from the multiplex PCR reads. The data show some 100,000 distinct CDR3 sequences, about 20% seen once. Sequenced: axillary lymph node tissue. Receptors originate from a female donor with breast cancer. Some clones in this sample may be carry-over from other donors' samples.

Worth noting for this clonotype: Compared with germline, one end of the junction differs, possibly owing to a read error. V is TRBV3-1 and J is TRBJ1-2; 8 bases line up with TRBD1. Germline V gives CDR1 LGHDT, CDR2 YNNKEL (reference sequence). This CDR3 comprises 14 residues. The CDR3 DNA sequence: TGTGCCAGCAGCCAAGGGACAGGGAACTATAGCTACACCTTC. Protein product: CASSQGTGNYSYTF.

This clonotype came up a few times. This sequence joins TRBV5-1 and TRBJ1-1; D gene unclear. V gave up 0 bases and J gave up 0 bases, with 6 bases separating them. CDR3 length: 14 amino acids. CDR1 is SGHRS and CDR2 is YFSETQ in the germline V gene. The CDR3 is CASSLGVLNTEAFF. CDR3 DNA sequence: TGCGCCAGCAGCTTGGGGGTTCTGAACACTGAAGCTTTCTTT.

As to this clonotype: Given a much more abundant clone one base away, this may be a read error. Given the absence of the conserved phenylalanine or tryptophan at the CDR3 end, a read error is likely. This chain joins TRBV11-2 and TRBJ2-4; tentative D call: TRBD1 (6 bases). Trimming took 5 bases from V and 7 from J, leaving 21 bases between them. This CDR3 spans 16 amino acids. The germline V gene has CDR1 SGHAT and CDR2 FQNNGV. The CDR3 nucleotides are TGTGCCAGCAGCCGCCCGCCCCAACGAAGGGGGAACATTCAGTACCTC. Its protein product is CASSRPPQRRGNIQYL.

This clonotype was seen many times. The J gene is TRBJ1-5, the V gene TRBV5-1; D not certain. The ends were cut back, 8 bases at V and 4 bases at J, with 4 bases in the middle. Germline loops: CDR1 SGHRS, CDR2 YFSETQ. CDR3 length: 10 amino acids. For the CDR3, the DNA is TGCGCCAGGCCGAATCAGCCCCAGCATTTT. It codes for CARPNQPQHF.

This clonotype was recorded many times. The CDR3 DNA reads as TGCGCCAGCAGCTCGGGACTCAGGGAGCAGTACTTC. This translates into CASSSGLREQYF. The rearrangement joins TRBV5-1 to TRBJ2-7; TRBD2 is a possible D gene (6 bases). Trimming took 3 bases from V and 7 from J, leaving 11 bases between them. The CDR3 is made up of 12 amino acids. From germline, CDR1 is SGHRS and CDR2 YFSETQ. The whole variable domain, remainder taken from reference TRBV5-1 and TRBJ2-7, is KAGVTQTPRYLIKTRGQQVTLSCSPISGHRSVSWYQQTPGQGLQFLFEYFSETQRNKGNFPGRFSGRQFSNSRSEMNVSTLELGDSALYLCASSSGLREQYFGPGTRLTVT.

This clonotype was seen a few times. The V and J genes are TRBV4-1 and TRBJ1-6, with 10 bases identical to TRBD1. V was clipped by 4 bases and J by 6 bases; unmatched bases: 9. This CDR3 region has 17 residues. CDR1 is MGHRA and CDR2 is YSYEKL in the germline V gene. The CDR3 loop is CASSPRAGTGVNSPLHF. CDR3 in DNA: TGCGCCAGCAGCCCCAGGGCAGGGACAGGGGTTAATTCACCCCTCCACTTT.

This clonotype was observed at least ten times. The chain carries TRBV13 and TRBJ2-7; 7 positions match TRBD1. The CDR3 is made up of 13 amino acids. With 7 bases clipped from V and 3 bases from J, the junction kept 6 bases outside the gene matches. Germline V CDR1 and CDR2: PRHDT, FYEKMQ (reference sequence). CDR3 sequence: CASNTGVGYEQYF. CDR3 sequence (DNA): TGTGCCAGCAACACAGGGGTGGGCTACGAGCAGTACTTC. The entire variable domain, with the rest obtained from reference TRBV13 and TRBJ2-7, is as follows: AAGVIQSPRHLIKEKRETATLKCYPIPRHDTVYWYQQGPGQDPQFLISFYEKMQSDKGSIPDRFSAQQFSDYHSELNMSSLELGDSALYFCASNTGVGYEQYFGPGTRLTVT.

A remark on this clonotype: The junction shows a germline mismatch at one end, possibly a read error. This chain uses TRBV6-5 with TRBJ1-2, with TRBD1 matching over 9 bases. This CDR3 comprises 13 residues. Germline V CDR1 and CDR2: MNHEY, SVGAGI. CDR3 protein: CASSYGPGTGTAF. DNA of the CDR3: TGTGCCAGCAGTTACGGACCCGGGACAGGGACGGCCTTC.

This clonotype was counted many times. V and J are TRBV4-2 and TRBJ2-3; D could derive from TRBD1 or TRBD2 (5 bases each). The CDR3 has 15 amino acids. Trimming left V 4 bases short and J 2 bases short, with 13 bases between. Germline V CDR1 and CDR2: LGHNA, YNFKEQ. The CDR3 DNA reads TGTGCCAGCAGCCGTTCCGGGACGAACACAGATACGCAGTATTTT. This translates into CASSRSGTNTDTQYF.

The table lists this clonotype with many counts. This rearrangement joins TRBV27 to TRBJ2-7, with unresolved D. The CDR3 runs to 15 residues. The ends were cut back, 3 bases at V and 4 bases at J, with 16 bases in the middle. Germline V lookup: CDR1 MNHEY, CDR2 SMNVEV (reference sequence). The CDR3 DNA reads TGTGCCAGCAGTTTGGGATCGGCGCCTACTTACGAGCAGTACTTC. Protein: CASSLGSAPTYEQYF.

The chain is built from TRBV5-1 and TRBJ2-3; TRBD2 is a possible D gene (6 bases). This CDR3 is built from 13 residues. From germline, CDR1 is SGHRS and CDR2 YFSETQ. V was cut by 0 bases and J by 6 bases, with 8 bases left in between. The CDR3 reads CASSLGGVDTQYF. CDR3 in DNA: TGCGCCAGCAGCTTGGGGGGGGTCGATACGCAGTATTTT.

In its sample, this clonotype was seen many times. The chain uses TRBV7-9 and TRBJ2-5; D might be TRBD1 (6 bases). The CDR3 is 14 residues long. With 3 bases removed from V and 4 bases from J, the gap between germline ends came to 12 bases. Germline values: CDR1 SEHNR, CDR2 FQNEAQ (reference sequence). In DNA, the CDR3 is TGTGCCAGCAGCTTTACAGGGACGGCAGAGACCCAGTACTTC. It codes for CASSFTGTAETQYF.

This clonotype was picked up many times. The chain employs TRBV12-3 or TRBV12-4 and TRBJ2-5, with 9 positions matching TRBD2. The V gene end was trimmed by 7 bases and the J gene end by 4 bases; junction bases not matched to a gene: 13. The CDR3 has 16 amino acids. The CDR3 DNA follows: TGTGCCAGCACTAGTGGGCGGGGGGGCCTCTTAGAGACCCAGTACTTC. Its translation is CASTSGRGGLLETQYF.

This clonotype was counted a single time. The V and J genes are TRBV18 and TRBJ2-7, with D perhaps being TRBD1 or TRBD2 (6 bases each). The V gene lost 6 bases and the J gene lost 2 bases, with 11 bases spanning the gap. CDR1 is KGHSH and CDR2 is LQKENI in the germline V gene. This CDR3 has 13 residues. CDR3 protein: CASSSGAAYEQYF. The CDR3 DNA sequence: TGTGCCAGCTCCTCGGGGGCCGCCTACGAGCAGTACTTC. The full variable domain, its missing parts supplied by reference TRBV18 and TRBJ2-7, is NAGVMQNPRHLVRRRGQEARLRCSPMKGHSHVYWYRQLPEEGLKFMVYLQKENIIDESGMPKERFSAEFPKEGPSILRIQQVVRGDSAAYFCASSSGAAYEQYFGPGTRLTVT.

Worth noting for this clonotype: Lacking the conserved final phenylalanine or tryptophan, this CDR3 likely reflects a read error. CDR3 in DNA: TGCGCCAGCAGCTTGGAGGCAGGGTCCCACGACCAGTACCTC. Amino acids: CASSLEAGSHDQYL. The V call is TRBV5-1, the J call TRBJ2-7, with TRBD1 as a possible D gene (5 bases). The CDR3 has 14 residues. The germline gives CDR1 SGHRS, CDR2 YFSETQ.

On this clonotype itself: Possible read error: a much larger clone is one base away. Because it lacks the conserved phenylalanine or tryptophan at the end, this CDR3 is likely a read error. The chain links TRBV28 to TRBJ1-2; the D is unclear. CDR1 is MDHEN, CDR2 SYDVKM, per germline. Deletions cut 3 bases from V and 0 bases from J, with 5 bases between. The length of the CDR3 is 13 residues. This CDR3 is CASSFGANYGYTL. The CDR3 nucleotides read TGTGCCAGCAGTTTCGGGGCTAACTATGGCTACACCCTC.

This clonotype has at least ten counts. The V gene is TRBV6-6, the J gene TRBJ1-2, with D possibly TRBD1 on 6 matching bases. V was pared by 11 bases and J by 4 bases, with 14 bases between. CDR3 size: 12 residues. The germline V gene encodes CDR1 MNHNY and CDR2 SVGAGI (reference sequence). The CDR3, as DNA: TGTGCCGTTGGGGGGGCTTTCTATGGCTACACCTTC. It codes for CAVGGAFYGYTF.

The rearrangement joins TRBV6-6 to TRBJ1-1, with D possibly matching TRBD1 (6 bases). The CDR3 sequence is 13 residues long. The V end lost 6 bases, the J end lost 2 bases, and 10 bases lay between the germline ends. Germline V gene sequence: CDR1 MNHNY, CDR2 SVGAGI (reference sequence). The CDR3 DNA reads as TGTGCCAGCAGGAACAGGGACAACACTGAAGCTTTCTTT. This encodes CASRNRDNTEAFF.

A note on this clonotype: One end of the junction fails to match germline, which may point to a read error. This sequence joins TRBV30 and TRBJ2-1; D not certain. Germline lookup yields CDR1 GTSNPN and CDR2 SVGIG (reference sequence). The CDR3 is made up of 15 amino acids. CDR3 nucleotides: TGTGACTGGAGTTCAGACGTGTGCTCTTCCGATCTGCAGTTCTTC. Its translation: CDWSSDVCSSDLQFF.

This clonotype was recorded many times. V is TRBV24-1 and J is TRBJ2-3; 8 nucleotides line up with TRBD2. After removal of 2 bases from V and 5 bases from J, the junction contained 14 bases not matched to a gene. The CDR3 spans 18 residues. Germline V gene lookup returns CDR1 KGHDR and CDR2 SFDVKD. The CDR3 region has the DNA TGTGCCACCAGTGATTCCGTTCGGGGGGGGGGGCCGGTAGATACGCAGTATTTT. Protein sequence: CATSDSVRGGGPVDTQYF.

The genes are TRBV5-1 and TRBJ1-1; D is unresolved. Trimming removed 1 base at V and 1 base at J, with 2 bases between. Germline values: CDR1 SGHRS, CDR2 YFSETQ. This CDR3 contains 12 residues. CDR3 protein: CASSLQNTEAFF. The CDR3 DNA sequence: TGCGCCAGCAGCTTGCAGAACACTGAAGCTTTCTTT.